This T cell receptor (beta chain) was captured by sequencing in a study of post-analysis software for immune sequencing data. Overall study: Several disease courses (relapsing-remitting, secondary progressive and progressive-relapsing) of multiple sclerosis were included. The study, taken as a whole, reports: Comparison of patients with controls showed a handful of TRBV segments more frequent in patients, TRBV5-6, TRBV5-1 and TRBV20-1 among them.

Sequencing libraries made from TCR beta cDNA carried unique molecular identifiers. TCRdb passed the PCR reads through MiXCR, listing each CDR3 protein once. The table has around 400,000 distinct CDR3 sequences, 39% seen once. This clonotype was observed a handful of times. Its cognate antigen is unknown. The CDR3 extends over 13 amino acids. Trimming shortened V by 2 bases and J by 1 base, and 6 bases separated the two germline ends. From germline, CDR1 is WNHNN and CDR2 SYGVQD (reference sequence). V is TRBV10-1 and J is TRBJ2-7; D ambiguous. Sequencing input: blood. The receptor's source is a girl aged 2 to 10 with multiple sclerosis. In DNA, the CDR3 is TGCGCCAGCAGTGAGGCAGGTTCCTACGAGCAGTACTTC. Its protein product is CASSEAGSYEQYF.